This T cell receptor (beta chain) was profiled in a study of T cells in Graves' hyperthyroidism and ophthalmopathy. Study as a whole: Staff took peripheral blood when the initial diagnosis was made, before any treatment began.

Regions amplified from RNA transcripts were the TCR beta CDR3 regions. First-round RT-PCR targeting the TCR CDR3 was performed with the HTBI primer set. TCRdb redid the calling of the multiplex PCR reads with MiXCR, one entry per CDR3 protein. Of hundreds of thousands of distinct CDR3 sequences in the sample, roughly 17% were seen once. Graves' hyperthyroidism is called stable when ophthalmopathy does not progress within 18 months. The CDR3 length is 14 residues. The germline V gene encodes CDR1 KGHSH and CDR2 LQKENI. Trimming took off 3 bases at V and 2 bases at J, with 9 bases between the two ends. Notes on the study in general: Through a model of 13 V-J features, ophthalmopathy was separated from stable hyperthyroidism. Peripheral blood also featured most of the thyroid clonotypes expanded above 0.001.

This clonotype was observed a few times. What it binds is not known. V gene TRBV18 combines with J gene TRBJ2-3; D remains ambiguous. This receptor was identified in a woman aged 18-29 years with Graves' hyperthyroidism. Sample: blood. CDR3 protein: CASSPLAVTDTQYF. CDR3 nucleotides: TGTGCCAGCTCACCTCTGGCAGTCACAGATACGCAGTATTTT.